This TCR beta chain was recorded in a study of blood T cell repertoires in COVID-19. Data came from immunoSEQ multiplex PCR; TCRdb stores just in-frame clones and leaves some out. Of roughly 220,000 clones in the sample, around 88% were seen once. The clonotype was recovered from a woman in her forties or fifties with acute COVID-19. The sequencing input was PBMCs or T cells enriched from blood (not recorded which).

In DNA, the CDR3 is TGTGCCAGCAGCTTAGCGCAAGGGACAGGGGCTCGGGGCACCTTC. Encoded protein: CASSLAQGTGARGTF. V gene TRBV7-9 combines with J gene TRBJ1-2; 10 bases map to TRBD1. This CDR3 has 15 residues. The ends lost 0 bases at V and 13 bases at J; junction bases unmatched: 11. Looked up from germline, CDR1 is SEHNR and CDR2 is FQNEAQ (reference sequence).